Following are 12 T cell receptor beta chains from one sample sequenced in a study of cytomegalovirus exposure and HLA in healthy donors. Researchers ran the PCR with 60 Vbeta and 13 Jbeta primers. Data came from immunoSEQ multiplex PCR; TCRdb stores just in-frame clones and leaves some out. The sample holds fewer than 150,000 clones, 55% to 75% seen once. The sample was PBMCs. These TCRs come from a woman aged 40 to 55 in good health and CMV-seropositive.

The J gene is TRBJ2-3, the V gene TRBV6-1, with 11 bases lining up with TRBD2. After removal of 8 bases from V and 0 bases from J, the junction contained 4 bases not matched to a gene. Germline lookup yields CDR1 MNHNS and CDR2 SASEGT. The CDR3 spans 15 residues. Here the CDR3 reads CASARLAGSTDTQYF. In DNA, the CDR3 is TGTGCCAGCGCCAGACTAGCGGGGAGCACAGATACGCAGTATTTT.

The gene calls are TRBV4-2 and TRBJ1-2, with D possibly TRBD1 on 5 matching bases. V gave up 0 bases and J gave up 6 bases, with 14 bases separating them. The CDR3 has 15 amino acids. The germline V gene encodes CDR1 LGHNA and CDR2 YNFKEQ. CDR3 amino acids: CASSQETRRGDGYTF. CDR3 coding DNA: TGTGCCAGCAGCCAAGAAACCCGAAGGGGTGATGGCTACACCTTC.

The gene calls are TRBV7-2 and TRBJ1-2, with 9 bases aligning to TRBD1. Germline V gene lookup returns CDR1 SGHTA and CDR2 FQGNSA. The V and J ends lost 5 bases and 7 bases, in that order; junction bases with no gene match: 14. This CDR3 comprises 16 residues. CDR3 region: CASSQGPGQGLRGYTF. As DNA, the CDR3 is TGTGCCAGCAGCCAGGGCCCGGGACAGGGTCTGCGTGGCTACACCTTC.

The V gene is TRBV25-1, the J gene TRBJ2-1, with D maybe TRBD1 (6 bases). Germline CDR1 MGHDK, CDR2 SYGVNS. Trimming stripped 6 bases from V and 3 bases from J, with 12 bases between. CDR3 length: 14 amino acids. This chain's CDR3 is CASSPGTYYNEQFF. The CDR3 coding sequence is TGTGCCAGCAGCCCCGGGACATACTACAATGAGCAGTTCTTC. Variable domain in full (rest from reference TRBV25-1 and TRBJ2-1): EADIYQTPRYLVIGTGKKITLECSQTMGHDKMYWYQQDPGMELHLIHYSYGVNSTEKGDLSSESTVSRIRTEHFPLTLESARPSHTSQYLCASSPGTYYNEQFFGPGTRLTVL.

The gene calls are TRBV9 and TRBJ2-2; maybe TRBD2 (7 bases). The V and J ends lost 0 bases and 4 bases respectively, with 10 bases between them. The CDR3 runs to 15 residues. Looked up from germline, CDR1 is SGDLS and CDR2 is YYNGEE. The CDR3 is CASSVDREGTGELFF. The CDR3 coding sequence is TGTGCCAGCAGCGTAGACAGGGAGGGCACCGGGGAGCTGTTTTTT.

The J gene is TRBJ2-5, the V gene TRBV11-2; 7 bases map to TRBD2. This CDR3 has 14 amino acids. CDR1 is SGHAT, CDR2 FQNNGV, per germline. V shed 3 bases, J shed 2 bases, and the junction held 3 bases outside the gene matches. In DNA, the CDR3 is TGTGCCAGCAGCTTCGTTAGCGGGCAAGAGACCCAGTACTTC. It translates to CASSFVSGQETQYF.

The chain is built from TRBV9 and TRBJ2-3, with TRBD1 matching 8 bases. This CDR3 is built from 15 residues. The ends lost 6 bases at V and 4 bases at J; junction bases unmatched: 10. Germline V gene lookup returns CDR1 SGDLS and CDR2 YYNGEE. CDR3 loop: CASTRTGTAADTQYF. The CDR3 DNA is TGTGCCAGCACCAGGACAGGGACGGCGGCAGATACGCAGTATTTT.

In its sample, this clone was seen a few times. The V and J genes are TRBV9 and TRBJ1-2, with 7 bases identical to TRBD1. The J segment lost 6 bases and the V segment lost 4 bases, leaving 6 bases of the junction unmatched. The CDR3 is 13 residues long. The germline gives CDR1 SGDLS, CDR2 YYNGEE. The CDR3 sequence: CASSTTQGDGYTF. CDR3 bases: TGTGCCAGCAGCACGACGCAGGGGGATGGCTACACCTTC. The full variable domain, in which reference TRBV9 and TRBJ1-2 provide the parts outside the CDR3, is DSGVTQTPKHLITATGQRVTLRCSPRSGDLSVYWYQQSLDQGLQFLIQYYNGEERAKGNILERFSAQQFPDLHSELNLSSLELGDSALYFCASSTTQGDGYTFGSGTRLTVV.

The chain combines TRBV10-3 with TRBJ1-2; TRBD1 aligns across 11 bases. The J segment lost 7 bases and the V segment lost 3 bases, leaving 4 bases of the junction unmatched. The CDR3 spans 14 residues. CDR1 and CDR2 from the germline V gene are ENHRY and SYGVKD. Here the CDR3 DNA reads TGTGCCATCAGTGATCGGACAGGGGGCTTTGGCTACACCTTC. Translation gives CAISDRTGGFGYTF.

This clone was seen a single time. The CDR3 DNA is TGCGCCAGCAGCCAAGAGACAGGGCGATCGGAGACCCAGTACTTC. This sequence encodes CASSQETGRSETQYF. This chain connects TRBV4-3 to TRBJ2-5; 7 bases map to TRBD1. The germline gives CDR1 LGHNA, CDR2 YSLEER. V was clipped by 0 bases and J by 5 bases; unmatched bases: 6. CDR3 length: 15 residues.

V gene TRBV6-6 combines with J gene TRBJ1-6, with TRBD1 as a possible D gene (6 bases). Trimming pared 6 bases from V and 5 bases from J, leaving 14 bases between. The V gene's germline CDR1 is MNHNY and CDR2 SVGAGI (reference sequence). The CDR3 has 15 amino acids. The CDR3 loop reads CASRPRTADNSPLHF. CDR3 sequence (DNA): TGTGCCAGCAGACCTCGGACAGCGGATAATTCACCCCTCCACTTT.

V usage is TRBV29-1 and J usage is TRBJ2-5; D possibly corresponds to TRBD2 (6 bases). Germline CDR1 SQVTM, CDR2 ANQGSEA. The CDR3 contains 12 residues. V was trimmed by 6 bases and J by 7 bases, leaving 15 bases between them. The CDR3 DNA reads as TGCAGCGTGGGGGTCTCCGGGGGGACCCAGTACTTC. It is translated as CSVGVSGGTQYF.